These T cell receptor beta chains were read from a single sample in a study of cytomegalovirus exposure and HLA in healthy donors. Method: immunoSEQ multiplex PCR; TCRdb's copy keeps in-frame clones and lacks some. The sample holds under 150,000 clones, over 70% seen once. Sequencing was performed on PBMCs. All receptors come from a woman in her thirties or forties in good health and CMV-seronegative. Both conserved end residues are part of each CDR3. Each record gives: V gene, D gene, clone size, J gene, CDR3 DNA, CDR3 protein. The D gene is left open where the match is weak. Clone size is stated in some rows and not others, as once, few, many or a class when expanded.

TRBV19	NA	NA	TRBJ1-5	TGTGCCAGTCTGGCGGGGCATTTGGGTCAGCCCCAGCATTTT	CASLAGHLGQPQHF
TRBV28	NA	NA	TRBJ1-5	TGTGCCAGCAGCCCCAGGGTGGGTAGGCAGGGTGGACAGCCCCAGCATTTT	CASSPRVGRQGGQPQHF
TRBV28	TRBD2	once	TRBJ2-7	TGTGCCAGCAGTTTATTGGGGGGGGTGGACGAGCAGTACTTC	CASSLLGGVDEQYF
TRBV18	NA	NA	TRBJ2-7	TGTGCCAGCTCCCCTACCGGGACAAGCGACGAGCAGTACTTC	CASSPTGTSDEQYF
TRBV6-4	NA	once	TRBJ1-6	TGTGCCAGCAGTGAATCCGGGGAGAATTCACCCCTCCACTTT	CASSESGENSPLHF
TRBV27	NA	NA	TRBJ2-3	TGTGCCAGCAGTTTACCCTCCGATACGCAGTATTTT	CASSLPSDTQYF
TRBV13	TRBD1	NA	TRBJ2-7	TGTGCCAGCGGCTTAACCGGGACAGGGGTCTACGAGCAGTACTTC	CASGLTGTGVYEQYF
TRBV18	TRBD2	few	TRBJ2-1	TGTGCCAGCTCACTGGCGGGAGGAGGCTACAATGAGCAGTTCTTC	CASSLAGGGYNEQFF
TRBV11-2	TRBD1	once	TRBJ2-7	TGTGCCAGCAGCCTCCTGAACACAGGGGGCTACGAGCAGTACTTC	CASSLLNTGGYEQYF
TRBV10-3	NA	NA	TRBJ2-7	TGTGCCATCACCACGGACGCGGGGTCCTACGAGCAGTACTTC	CAITTDAGSYEQYF
TRBV6-1	NA	NA	TRBJ1-1	TGTGCCAGCGGGACACTGAACACTGAAGCTTTCTTT	CASGTLNTEAFF
TRBV5-1	TRBD1	NA	TRBJ2-3	TGCGCCAGCGGATGGACAGGGAGCACAGATACGCAGTATTTT	CASGWTGSTDTQYF
TRBV5-1	NA	NA	TRBJ1-3	TGCGCCAGCAGCTCACGACGGGGGGATTTCTCTGGAAACACCATATATTTT	CASSSRRGDFSGNTIYF
TRBV7-9	TRBD2	NA	TRBJ2-3	TGTGCCAGCAGCTTACGGGGGGGCACAGATACGCAGTATTTT	CASSLRGGTDTQYF
TRBV11-3	TRBD1	NA	TRBJ2-3	TGTGCCAGCAGCTATTCAGGGGGAGATACGCAGTATTTT	CASSYSGGDTQYF
TRBV29-1	NA	NA	TRBJ2-7	TGCAGCGTAACAGGGATTGGGGACGAGCAGTACTTC	CSVTGIGDEQYF
TRBV10-1	TRBD2	NA	TRBJ2-3	TGCGCCAGCAGCCCGGGACTAGCGCTGGGGGCAGATACGCAGTATTTT	CASSPGLALGADTQYF
TRBV5-5	TRBD1	NA	TRBJ1-2	TGTGCCAGCACGCTATCCCCGGACGGGACAGGGGGCTATGGCTACACCTTC	CASTLSPDGTGGYGYTF
TRBV10-1	TRBD2	NA	TRBJ2-1	TGCGCCAGCAGTGAGACTAGCGGGAGCATTTCCTACAATGAGCAGTTCTTC	CASSETSGSISYNEQFF
TRBV5-1	NA	NA	TRBJ2-7	TGCGCCAGCAGCTTGAGAGGTTCCTACGAGCAGTACTTC	CASSLRGSYEQYF
TRBV11-2	NA	NA	TRBJ2-3	TGTGCCAGCACCTCGTCCTTATTTACGCAGTATTTT	CASTSSLFTQYF
TRBV7-6	TRBD1	NA	TRBJ2-7	TGTGCCAGCAGCTTAGCATCCGGGACAGATCCCTACGAGCAGTACTTC	CASSLASGTDPYEQYF
TRBV10-1	TRBD2	NA	TRBJ2-3	TGCGCCAGCAGGAAGACTAGCAGTAGCACAGATACGCAGTATTTT	CASRKTSSSTDTQYF
TRBV19	NA	NA	TRBJ2-2	TGTGCCAGTAGTATCGTGTATCCCGGGGAGCTGTTTTTT	CASSIVYPGELFF
TRBV4-2	NA	few	TRBJ2-2	TGTGCCAGCAGCCTCCTCGGAAAAGACTCCGGGGAGCTGTTTTTT	CASSLLGKDSGELFF
TRBV19	NA	few	TRBJ1-1	TGTGCCAGTAGTACCTCCCTGGGGGGCACTGAAGCTTTCTTT	CASSTSLGGTEAFF
TRBV28	NA	NA	TRBJ2-7	TGTGCCAGCCACCTAGGGGGCTCCTACGAGCAGTACTTC	CASHLGGSYEQYF
TRBV29-1	TRBD1	NA	TRBJ2-1	TGCAGCGTTACCGGGACAGGACAGTTCTTC	CSVTGTGQFF
TRBV5-6	NA	NA	TRBJ1-5	TGTGCCAGCAGCTGGGGGGACGGAGGCAATCAGCCCCAGCATTTT	CASSWGDGGNQPQHF
TRBV28	TRBD1	NA	TRBJ1-4	TGTGCCAGCAGTTTATGGGGACAGGCTAATGAAAAACTGTTTTTT	CASSLWGQANEKLFF
TRBV7-8	TRBD1	NA	TRBJ2-7	TGTGCCAGCAGCTTTTTAACTGGGGACAGGATTGTAGGGGAGGAGCAGTACTTC	CASSFLTGDRIVGEEQYF
TRBV10-1	TRBD1	NA	TRBJ2-3	TGCGCCAGCAGTGACAACAGGGGGACAGATACGCAGTATTTT	CASSDNRGTDTQYF
TRBV6-5	TRBD1	NA	TRBJ2-5	TGTGCCAGCAGCCCCGGACAGGGAGAGCAGTACTTC	CASSPGQGEQYF